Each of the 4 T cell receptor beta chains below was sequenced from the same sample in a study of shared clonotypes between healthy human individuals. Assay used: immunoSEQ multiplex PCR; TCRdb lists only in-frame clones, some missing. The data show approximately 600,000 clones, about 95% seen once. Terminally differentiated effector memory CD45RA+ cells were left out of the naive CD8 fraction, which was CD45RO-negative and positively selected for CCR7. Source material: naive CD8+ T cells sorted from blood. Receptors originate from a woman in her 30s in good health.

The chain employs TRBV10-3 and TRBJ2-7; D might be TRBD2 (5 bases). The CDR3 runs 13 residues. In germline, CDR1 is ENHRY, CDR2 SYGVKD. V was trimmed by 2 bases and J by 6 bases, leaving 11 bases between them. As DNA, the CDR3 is TGTGCCATCAGTGAGCTTGGAGGCCCCGAGCAGTACTTC. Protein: CAISELGGPEQYF.

The CDR3 bases are TGTGCCAGCAGTGAAACCGGGGTTGAGCAGTACTTC. Translating gives CASSETGVEQYF. The chain links TRBV2 to TRBJ2-7; the D gene is possibly TRBD2 (5 bases). Per germline, CDR1 SNHLY and CDR2 FYNNEI. CDR3 size: 12 residues. The V gene lost 2 bases and the J gene lost 7 bases, with 9 bases spanning the gap.

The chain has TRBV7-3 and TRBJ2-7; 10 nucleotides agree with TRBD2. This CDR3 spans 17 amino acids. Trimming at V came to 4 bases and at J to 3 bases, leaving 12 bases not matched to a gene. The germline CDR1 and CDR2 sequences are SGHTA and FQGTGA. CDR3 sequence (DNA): TGTGCCAGCAGCTCCATCGGGACTAGCGAGGACAACTACGAGCAGTACTTC. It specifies CASSSIGTSEDNYEQYF.

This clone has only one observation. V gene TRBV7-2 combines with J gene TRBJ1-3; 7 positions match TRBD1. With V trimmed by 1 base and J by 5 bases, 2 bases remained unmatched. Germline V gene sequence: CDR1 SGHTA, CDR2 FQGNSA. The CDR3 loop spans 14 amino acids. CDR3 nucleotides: TGTGCCAGCAGCTTAGAGGGGGCGAGAAACACCATATATTTT. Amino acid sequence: CASSLEGARNTIYF.